The T cell receptor beta chain under discussion was sequenced for a study of patients and donors after allogeneic stem cell transplantation. V lost 1 base, J lost 4 bases, and 9 bases lay in between. This CDR3 has 14 amino acids. Germline CDR1 LNHNV, CDR2 YYDKDF (reference sequence). TCRdb passed the RT-PCR reads through MiXCR, listing each CDR3 protein once. The sample lists approximately 430,000 distinct CDR3 sequences, 16% seen once, with 7% to 7.5% in the top ten. Sequenced sample: blood, either unsorted or a sorted T cell fraction (not recorded which). The chain carries TRBV15 and TRBJ2-3; D not certain. The TCR comes from a human donor who was either an allogeneic HSCT recipient or a stem cell or donor lymphocyte infusion donor (not recorded which). It is not recorded whose cells these are; they may come from a transplant donor. CDR3: CATSRAHYPDTQYF. DNA for the CDR3: TGTGCCACCAGCAGAGCCCACTACCCAGATACGCAGTATTTT.